The 7 T cell receptor beta chains listed next were all sequenced from one sample in a study of Graves' ophthalmopathy and Graves' hyperthyroidism. The study amplified TCR beta CDR3 regions using RNA transcripts. HTBI-primed first-round RT-PCR preceded second-round multiplex PCR. TCRdb itself ran the multiplex PCR reads through MiXCR, one entry per CDR3 protein. The data show hundreds of thousands of distinct CDR3 sequences, 13% to 15% seen once. The sample taken for sequencing was blood. The origin of the receptors is a woman in her 30s with Graves' ophthalmopathy.

The chain recombines TRBV3-1 with TRBJ2-7; the D call may be TRBD1 or TRBD2 (5 bases each). Germline V lookup: CDR1 LGHDT, CDR2 YNNKEL (reference sequence). V was trimmed by 1 base and J by 4 bases, leaving 14 bases between them. The CDR3 loop spans 15 amino acids. Here the CDR3 DNA reads TGTGCCAGCAGCCAAGGAGGAAGGGGCGGGTACGAGCAGTACTTC. Protein sequence: CASSQGGRGGYEQYF.

At least ten counts were recorded for this clonotype. The chain has TRBV5-1 and TRBJ1-1, with 8 bases fitting TRBD1. CDR3 length equals 15 residues. The V gene's germline CDR1 is SGHRS and CDR2 YFSETQ. With V trimmed by 7 bases and J by 1 base, 9 bases remained unmatched. The CDR3 reads CASGRTGSTNTEAFF. The CDR3 region has the DNA TGCGCCAGCGGTAGGACAGGGTCTACGAACACTGAAGCTTTCTTT.

The chain carries TRBV18 and TRBJ2-2, with D tentatively TRBD2 (6 bases). This CDR3 comprises 17 residues. CDR1 is KGHSH and CDR2 is LQKENI in the germline V gene. Trimming cost V 5 bases and J 4 bases, with 20 bases left between them. The CDR3 loop is CASSRNRDFGLTGELFF. The CDR3 nucleotides are TGTGCCAGCTCAAGGAACCGGGACTTCGGACTCACCGGGGAGCTGTTTTTT.

This clonotype was detected ten times or more. The V gene is TRBV20-1, the J gene TRBJ2-7, with D hard to call. The V end was cut by 5 bases, the J end by 2 bases, with 4 bases between. The CDR3 extends over 10 amino acids. Germline V gene lookup returns CDR1 DFQATT and CDR2 SNEGSKA (reference sequence). CDR3 loop: CSAGTYEQYF. CDR3 coding DNA: TGCAGTGCTGGGACCTACGAGCAGTACTTC.

This clonotype was picked up many times. This sequence joins TRBV4-1 and TRBJ2-7; D may match TRBD1 or TRBD2 (6 bases each). This CDR3 is built from 15 residues. V gave up 0 bases and J gave up 4 bases, with 13 bases separating them. The V gene's germline CDR1 is MGHRA and CDR2 YSYEKL. The CDR3 bases are TGCGCCAGCAGCCAAGAATCCGGGGGCGATTACGAGCAGTACTTC. It translates to CASSQESGGDYEQYF.

This clonotype was observed many times. This chain connects TRBV20-1 to TRBJ2-6, with D unclear. V was shortened by 0 bases and J by 0 bases, with 6 bases between the two germline ends. This CDR3 is 15 amino acids long. CDR1 DFQATT and CDR2 SNEGSKA come from the germline V gene (reference sequence). DNA for the CDR3: TGCAGTGCTAGAGATTTAATCTCTGGGGCCAACGTCCTGACTTTC. Protein sequence: CSARDLISGANVLTF.

The CDR3 loop is CASSLGDSTKTYEQYF. The CDR3 bases are TGTGCCAGCAGTTTAGGGGACAGCACGAAAACCTACGAGCAGTACTTC. The chain links TRBV12-3 or TRBV12-4 to TRBJ2-7; 7 bases agree with TRBD1. CDR3 length: 16 amino acids. J was trimmed by 2 bases and V by 1 base; bases with no gene match: 8.